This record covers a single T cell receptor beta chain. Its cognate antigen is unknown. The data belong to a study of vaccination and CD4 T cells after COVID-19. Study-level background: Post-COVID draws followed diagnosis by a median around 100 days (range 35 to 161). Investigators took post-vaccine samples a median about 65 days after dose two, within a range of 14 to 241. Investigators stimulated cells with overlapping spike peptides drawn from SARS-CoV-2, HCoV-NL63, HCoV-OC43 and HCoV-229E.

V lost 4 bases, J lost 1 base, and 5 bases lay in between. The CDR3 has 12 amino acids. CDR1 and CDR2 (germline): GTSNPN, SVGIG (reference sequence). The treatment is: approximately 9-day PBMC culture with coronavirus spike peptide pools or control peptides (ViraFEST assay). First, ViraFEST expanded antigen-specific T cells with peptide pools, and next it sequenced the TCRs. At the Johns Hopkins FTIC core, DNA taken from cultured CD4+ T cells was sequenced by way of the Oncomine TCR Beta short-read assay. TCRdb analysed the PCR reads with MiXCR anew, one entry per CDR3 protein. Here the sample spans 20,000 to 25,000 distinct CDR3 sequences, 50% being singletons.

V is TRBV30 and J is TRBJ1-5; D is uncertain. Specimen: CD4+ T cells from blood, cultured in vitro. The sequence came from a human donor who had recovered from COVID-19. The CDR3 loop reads CAWTNSNQPQHF. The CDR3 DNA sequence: TGTGCCTGGACAAACAGCAATCAGCCCCAGCATTTT.